The present entry profiles one TCR beta chain with its context. The antigen remains unidentified. The libraries were made with immunoSEQ version 4 in survey mode. Assay: immunoSEQ multiplex PCR; the TCRdb copy retains only in-frame clones and omits some. Among tens of thousands of clones listed, 80% to 90% were seen once. These data come from a study of persistence of HIV-infected CD4 T cells. The CDR3 runs 15 residues. Germline V gene sequence: CDR1 SGHTA, CDR2 FQGNSA. V shed 5 bases and J 4 bases; nucleotides not matched to a gene: 6. Cells were stimulated nonspecifically with anti-CD3/anti-CD28 magnetic beads. Responding CD4+ T cells were sorted by upregulation of both CD40 ligand and CD69.

This sequence joins TRBV7-2 and TRBJ1-5; 9 bases fit TRBD1. The sequence was collected from an adult woman with HIV who was CMV-seropositive. The specimen comprised CD4+ T cells sorted from PBMCs after approximately 20-hour stimulation, sampled from a patient who received antiretroviral therapy. The CDR3 loop reads CASSLGQGRNQPQHF. The CDR3 region has the DNA TGTGCCAGCAGCCTAGGACAGGGGAGAAATCAGCCCCAGCATTTT.